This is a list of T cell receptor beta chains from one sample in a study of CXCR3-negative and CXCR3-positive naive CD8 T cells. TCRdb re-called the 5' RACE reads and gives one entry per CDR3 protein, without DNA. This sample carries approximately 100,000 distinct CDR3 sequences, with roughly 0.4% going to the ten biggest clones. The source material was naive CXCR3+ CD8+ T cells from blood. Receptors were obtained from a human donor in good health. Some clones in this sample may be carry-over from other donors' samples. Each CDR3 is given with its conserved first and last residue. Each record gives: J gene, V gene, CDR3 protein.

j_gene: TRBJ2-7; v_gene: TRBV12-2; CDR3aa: CASRPKLVCLSTSGRDEQYF
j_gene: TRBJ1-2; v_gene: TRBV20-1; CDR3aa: CSALDVINYGYTF
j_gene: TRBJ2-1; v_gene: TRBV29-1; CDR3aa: CSVEVGGWNEQFF
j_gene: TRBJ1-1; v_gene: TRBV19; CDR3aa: CASTTVREAFF
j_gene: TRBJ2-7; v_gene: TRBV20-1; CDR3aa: CSAAAAAGGYEQYF
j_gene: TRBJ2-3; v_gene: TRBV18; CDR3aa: CASSPPQLAGGDTQYF
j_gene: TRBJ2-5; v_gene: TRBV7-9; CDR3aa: CASSLATGGGETQYF
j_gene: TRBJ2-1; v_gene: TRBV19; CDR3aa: CASSIQDSISYNEQFF
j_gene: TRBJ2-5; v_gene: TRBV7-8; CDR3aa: CASSLDGNGETQYF
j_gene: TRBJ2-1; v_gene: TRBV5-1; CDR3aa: CASSLVTSGINEQFF
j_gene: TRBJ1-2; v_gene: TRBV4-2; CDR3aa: CASSQDLTVYGYTF
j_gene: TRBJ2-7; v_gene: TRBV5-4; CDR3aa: CASSGEIQGRSPYEQYF
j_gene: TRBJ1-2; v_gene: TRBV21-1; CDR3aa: CASSKSPAGYTF
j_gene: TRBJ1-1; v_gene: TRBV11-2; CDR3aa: CASSYLRGVSEAFF
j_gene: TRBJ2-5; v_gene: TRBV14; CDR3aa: CASSQDSSWGAQYF
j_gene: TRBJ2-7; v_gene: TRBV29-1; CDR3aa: CSVVLAGTYEQYF
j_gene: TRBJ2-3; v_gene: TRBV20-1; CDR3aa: CSAGAGLGRDTQYF
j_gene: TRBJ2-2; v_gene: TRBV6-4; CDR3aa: CASSETGSPGGELFF
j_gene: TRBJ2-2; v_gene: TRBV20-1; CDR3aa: CSATAGTGPNTGELFF
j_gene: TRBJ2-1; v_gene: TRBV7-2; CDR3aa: CASSLDLREQFF
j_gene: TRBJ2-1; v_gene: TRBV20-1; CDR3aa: CSATGLAGGGGYNEQFF
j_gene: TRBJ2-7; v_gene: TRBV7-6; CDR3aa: CASSLAAGGSGYEQYF
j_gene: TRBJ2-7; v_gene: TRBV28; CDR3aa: CASSQSGHSYEQYF
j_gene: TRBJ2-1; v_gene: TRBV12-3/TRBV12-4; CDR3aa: CASSFWGERDNEQFF
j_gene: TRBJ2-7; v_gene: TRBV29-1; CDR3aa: CSVEDNSDEQYF
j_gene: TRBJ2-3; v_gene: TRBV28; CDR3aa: CASSSTGLAGVNTQYF
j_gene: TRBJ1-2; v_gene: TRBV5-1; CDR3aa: CASSLLGADGYTF
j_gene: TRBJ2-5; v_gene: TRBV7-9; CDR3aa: CASSSRTGGKETQYF
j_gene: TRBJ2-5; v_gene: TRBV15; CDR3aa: CATSREPGWETQYF
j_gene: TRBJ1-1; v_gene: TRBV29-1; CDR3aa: CSGRGTGGRNTEAFF
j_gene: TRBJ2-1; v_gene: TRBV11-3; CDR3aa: CASRGQGSYNEQFF